This is a list of T cell receptor beta chains from one sample in a study of human T cells and chemical hapten exposure. TCRdb re-called the RACE reads with MiXCR, one entry per CDR3 protein. The sample consists of about 260,000 distinct CDR3 sequences, 7.5% to 9% of them appearing once. The material was whole blood, obtained in connection with sensitization to the hapten diphenylcyclopropenone (DPC). The receptors stem from a woman between 40 and 55 years old with alopecia areata. Some clones in this sample may be carry-over from other donors' samples. Both conserved end residues are part of each CDR3. The order of the fields is CDR3 protein, clone size, V gene. For some rows the clone size is stated as once, few or many, or as a class when expanded; others skip it.

CDR3aa: CSAQASGSYEQYF
abundance: few
v_gene: TRBV29-1

CDR3aa: CASSSGLAGADTQYF
abundance: .
v_gene: TRBV27

CDR3aa: CASSLGTYNEQFF
abundance: .
v_gene: TRBV4-1

CDR3aa: CATLGEGNTYNEQFF
abundance: many
v_gene: TRBV6-5

CDR3aa: CASSLGGIDEQFF
abundance: few
v_gene: TRBV7-9

CDR3aa: CASSLFWDGNQPQHF
abundance: .
v_gene: TRBV5-6

CDR3aa: CASSGGIRSPLSF
abundance: .
v_gene: TRBV5-1

CDR3aa: CASKSRDFYYEQYF
abundance: .
v_gene: TRBV6-2/TRBV6-3

CDR3aa: CSAGDRGAYEQYF
abundance: few
v_gene: TRBV20-1

CDR3aa: CAIGTDIQETQYF
abundance: many
v_gene: TRBV10-3

CDR3aa: CASSEAGNAHQPQHF
abundance: few
v_gene: TRBV6-1

CDR3aa: CASSTPIQDTQYF
abundance: many
v_gene: TRBV7-2

CDR3aa: CASSLVASGRATSTDTQYF
abundance: few
v_gene: TRBV7-6

CDR3aa: CSASVNRLYEQYF
abundance: few
v_gene: TRBV20-1

CDR3aa: CASSLGDGTDTQYF
abundance: .
v_gene: TRBV7-8

CDR3aa: CASRGDRGLWQPQHF
abundance: .
v_gene: TRBV6-1

CDR3aa: CASSLLGSNQPQHF
abundance: few
v_gene: TRBV5-6

CDR3aa: CASSRSNRATNTEAFF
abundance: many
v_gene: TRBV18

CDR3aa: CASGVTENTEAFF
abundance: .
v_gene: TRBV2

CDR3aa: CASSLGVGPTDTQYF
abundance: many
v_gene: TRBV5-1

CDR3aa: CASSLADRAETDTQYF
abundance: .
v_gene: TRBV5-1

CDR3aa: CASSSLRGTRGNEQFF
abundance: .
v_gene: TRBV6-6

CDR3aa: CASSGGSSYEQYF
abundance: .
v_gene: TRBV6-5

CDR3aa: CASSFLLAGGPYNEQFF
abundance: .
v_gene: TRBV28

CDR3aa: CSSRLAGAPGRSYNEQFF
abundance: few
v_gene: TRBV29-1

CDR3aa: CASSPAGRGNSPLHF
abundance: many
v_gene: TRBV28

CDR3aa: CSARAALAEVASYEQYF
abundance: few
v_gene: TRBV20-1

CDR3aa: CASSQLMIYNEQFF
abundance: .
v_gene: TRBV7-2

CDR3aa: CASSDQGNTEAFF
abundance: few
v_gene: TRBV2

CDR3aa: CSASWTGGNYNSPLHF
abundance: many
v_gene: TRBV20-1

CDR3aa: CSAQTSPYNEQFF
abundance: .
v_gene: TRBV20-1

CDR3aa: CASIGSSGKPPFYEQYF
abundance: few
v_gene: TRBV7-9

CDR3aa: CASSSIYSGNTIYF
abundance: many
v_gene: TRBV7-9

CDR3aa: CASSNGREAFF
abundance: .
v_gene: TRBV6-2/TRBV6-3

CDR3aa: CASSKETYGYTF
abundance: .
v_gene: TRBV5-1

CDR3aa: CSAVNIYEQYF
abundance: few
v_gene: TRBV20-1

CDR3aa: CVSSLQGYGYTF
abundance: .
v_gene: TRBV6-2/TRBV6-3

CDR3aa: CASSHGGNEQFF
abundance: few
v_gene: TRBV12-3/TRBV12-4

CDR3aa: CASRTDRGGQPQHF
abundance: few
v_gene: TRBV6-2/TRBV6-3

CDR3aa: CASSSVFATQYF
abundance: many
v_gene: TRBV7-2

CDR3aa: CASSPRFRNTEAFF
abundance: .
v_gene: TRBV28

CDR3aa: CSASEGRIGYSPLHF
abundance: few
v_gene: TRBV20-1

CDR3aa: CASSQDLRQVGYTF
abundance: few
v_gene: TRBV4-1